The 11 T cell receptor beta chains listed next were all sequenced from one sample in a study of kidney transplant recipient with SARS-CoV-2 infection. TCRdb re-derived calls from the reads in MiXCR, one entry per CDR3 protein. The sample includes 200,000 to 300,000 distinct CDR3 sequences, around 30% of them seen just once. The source material was a blood sample, sampled at baseline and between days 110 and 120 from a kidney transplant recipient. The receptors here all came from a male patient aged 30 to 39 who had COVID-19 and was a kidney transplant recipient. Some T cells may have originated in the graft donor.

The chain is built from TRBV25-1 and TRBJ1-2; D unclear. CDR3 length: 17 residues. Germline V CDR1 and CDR2: MGHDK, SYGVNS. The V end lost 5 bases, the J end lost 4 bases, and 23 bases lay between the germline ends. As DNA, the CDR3 is TGTGCCAGCAGTATTCAGTCAGAACTGGGAAAGACCTATGGCTACACCTTC. Its protein is CASSIQSELGKTYGYTF.

Ten or more counts support this clonotype. The gene calls are TRBV3-1 and TRBJ1-2; D call uncertain. Germline CDR1 LGHDT, CDR2 YNNKEL (reference sequence). This CDR3 has 17 amino acids. The germline V and J ends were trimmed by 5 bases and 4 bases, with 23 bases remaining between them. CDR3 DNA: TGTGCCAGCAGCGTCTTTTGCACCCTTCGAAAGACCTATGGCTACACCTTC. This codes for CASSVFCTLRKTYGYTF.

This clonotype was recorded many times. This sequence joins TRBV7-2 and TRBJ2-3; 9 bases match TRBD1. This CDR3 is built from 16 residues. After removal of 6 bases from V and 2 bases from J, the junction contained 9 bases not matched to a gene. Germline loops: CDR1 SGHTA, CDR2 FQGNSA. Here the CDR3 reads CASSNRQGVTTDTQYF. CDR3 DNA sequence: TGTGCCAGCAGTAACCGACAGGGGGTGACCACAGATACGCAGTATTTT.

This clonotype has a count of ten or more. The genes are TRBV18 and TRBJ1-2, with 9 bases aligning to TRBD1. After removal of 2 bases from V and 2 bases from J, the junction contained 6 bases not matched to a gene. Germline CDR1 reads KGHSH; CDR2 reads LQKENI. The CDR3 sequence is 16 residues long. The CDR3 reads CASSPGDRAGNYGYTF. CDR3 sequence (DNA): TGTGCCAGCTCACCAGGGGACAGGGCCGGAAACTATGGCTACACCTTC.

This clonotype has a count of ten or more. This sequence joins TRBV6-8 and TRBJ1-2, with D unclear. The CDR3 has 17 amino acids. The germline gives CDR1 MNHGY, CDR2 SAAAGT. The V and J ends lost 5 bases and 4 bases respectively, with 23 bases between them. The DNA for the CDR3 is TGTGCCAGCAGTACTCGTGGACGCTCTAGAAAGACCTATGGCTACACCTTC. Translation: CASSTRGRSRKTYGYTF.

Regarding this clonotype: A much more abundant neighbour one base away suggests this may be a read error. The CDR3 DNA sequence: TGCGCCAGCTGCCACCTAAGGCCCGTACGTCTGAACACTGAAGCTTTCTTT. It codes for CASCHLRPVRLNTEAFF. The rearrangement links TRBV4-1 to TRBJ1-1, with D hard to call. Germline loops: CDR1 MGHRA, CDR2 YSYEKL. There are 17 residues in the CDR3.

This clonotype has ten or more counts. The chain carries TRBV6-6 and TRBJ2-1; TRBD2 matches at 12 bases. After removal of 2 bases from V and 8 bases from J, the junction contained 4 bases not matched to a gene. CDR3 length: 15 residues. The germline V gene has CDR1 MNHNY and CDR2 SVGAGI (reference sequence). The CDR3 bases are TGTGCCAGCAGTTACCGGGCTAGCGGGAGGGATGAGCAGTTCTTC. Protein product: CASSYRASGRDEQFF.

This clonotype has a count of ten or more. The J gene is TRBJ1-2, the V gene TRBV18; D unresolved. The CDR3 spans 14 residues. Trimming shortened V by 1 base and J by 6 bases, and 12 bases separated the two germline ends. The germline CDR1 and CDR2 sequences are KGHSH and LQKENI. CDR3 protein: CASSPRTYSDGYTF. In DNA, the CDR3 is TGTGCCAGCTCACCACGCACTTACAGCGATGGCTACACCTTC.

Details on this clonotype: With a much larger clone just one base away, this may be a read error. The genes are TRBV5-4 and TRBJ1-2; no clear D gene. Trimming pared 7 bases from V and 4 bases from J, leaving 23 bases between. This CDR3 contains 16 residues. Germline lookup yields CDR1 SGHNT and CDR2 YYREEE (reference sequence). CDR3 region: CASQFFVPGKIYGYTF. The CDR3 DNA reads TGTGCCAGCCAATTCTTCGTACCAGGAAAGATCTATGGCTACACCTTC.

Of note for this clonotype: This may stem from a read error, because a much larger clone lies one nucleotide away. This chain links TRBV16 with TRBJ1-2; D is undetermined. With 5 bases removed from V and 4 bases from J, the gap between germline ends came to 23 bases. Germline CDR1 and CDR2: KGHSY and FQNENV. CDR3 length equals 17 residues. CDR3 loop: CASSDIQVVTKTYGYTF. CDR3 coding DNA: TGTGCCAGCAGCGACATCCAGGTCGTTACAAAGACCTATGGCTACACCTTC.

This clonotype was counted ten times or more. This chain uses TRBV30 with TRBJ2-7, with 11 bases aligning to TRBD2. V lost 5 bases to trimming and J lost 4 bases; unmatched junction nucleotides: 7. CDR1 and CDR2 from the germline V gene are GTSNPN and SVGIG (reference sequence). CDR3 size: 14 residues. The CDR3 loop is CAWHPGTSGYEQYF. The CDR3 nucleotides read TGTGCCTGGCACCCAGGGACTAGCGGTTACGAGCAGTACTTC.